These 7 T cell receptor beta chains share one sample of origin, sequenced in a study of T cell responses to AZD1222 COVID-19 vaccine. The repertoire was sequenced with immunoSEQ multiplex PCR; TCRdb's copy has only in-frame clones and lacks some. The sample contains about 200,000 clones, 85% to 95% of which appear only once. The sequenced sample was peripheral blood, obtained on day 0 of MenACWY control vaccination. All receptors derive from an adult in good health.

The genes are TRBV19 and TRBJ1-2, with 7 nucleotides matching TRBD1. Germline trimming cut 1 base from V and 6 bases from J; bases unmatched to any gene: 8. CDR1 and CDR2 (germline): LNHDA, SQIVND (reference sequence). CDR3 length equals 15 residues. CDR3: CASSIGQGRDDGYTF. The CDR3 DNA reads TGTGCCAGTAGTATAGGACAGGGAAGGGACGATGGCTACACCTTC.

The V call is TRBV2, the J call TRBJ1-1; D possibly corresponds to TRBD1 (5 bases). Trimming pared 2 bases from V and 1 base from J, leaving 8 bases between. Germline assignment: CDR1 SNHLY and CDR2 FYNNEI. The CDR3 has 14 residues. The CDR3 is CASSELGENTEAFF. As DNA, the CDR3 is TGTGCCAGCAGTGAATTAGGGGAGAACACTGAAGCTTTCTTT.

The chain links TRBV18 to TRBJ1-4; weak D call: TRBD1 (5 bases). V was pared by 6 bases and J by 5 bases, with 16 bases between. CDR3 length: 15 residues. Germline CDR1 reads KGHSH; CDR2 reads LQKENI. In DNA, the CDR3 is TGTGCCAGCTCGCCTCAAAGCGGGGGGAATGAAAAACTGTTTTTT. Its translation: CASSPQSGGNEKLFF.

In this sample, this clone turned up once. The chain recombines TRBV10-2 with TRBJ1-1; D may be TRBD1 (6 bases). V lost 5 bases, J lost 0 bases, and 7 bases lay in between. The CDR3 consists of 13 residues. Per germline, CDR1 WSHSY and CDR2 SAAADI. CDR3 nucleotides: TGCGCCAGCAGTAGACAGGTGAACACTGAAGCTTTCTTT. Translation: CASSRQVNTEAFF.

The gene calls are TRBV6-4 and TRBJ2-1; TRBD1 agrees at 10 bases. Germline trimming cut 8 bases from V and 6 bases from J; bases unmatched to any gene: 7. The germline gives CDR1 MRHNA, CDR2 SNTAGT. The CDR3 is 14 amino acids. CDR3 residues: CASGRDRGANEQFF. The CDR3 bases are TGTGCCAGCGGCCGGGACAGGGGCGCCAATGAGCAGTTCTTC.

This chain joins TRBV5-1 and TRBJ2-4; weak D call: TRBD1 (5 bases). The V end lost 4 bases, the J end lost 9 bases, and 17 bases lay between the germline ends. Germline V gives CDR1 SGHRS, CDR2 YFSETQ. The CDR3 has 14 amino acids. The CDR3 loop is CASSLGPDNVIQYF. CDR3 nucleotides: TGCGCCAGCAGCCTGGGGCCCGACAACGTCATTCAGTACTTC.

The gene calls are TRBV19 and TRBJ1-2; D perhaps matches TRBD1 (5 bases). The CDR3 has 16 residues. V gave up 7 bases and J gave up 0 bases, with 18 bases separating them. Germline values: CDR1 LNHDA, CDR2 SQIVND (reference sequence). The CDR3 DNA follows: TGTGCCAGTATTGACAGCTCGGGGGGTGCTAACTATGGCTACACCTTC. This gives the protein CASIDSSGGANYGYTF. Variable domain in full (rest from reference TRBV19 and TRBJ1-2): DGGITQSPKYLFRKEGQNVTLSCEQNLNHDAMYWYRQDPGQGLRLIYYSQIVNDFQKGDIAEGYSVSREKKESFPLTVTSAQKNPTAFYLCASIDSSGGANYGYTFGSGTRLTVV.